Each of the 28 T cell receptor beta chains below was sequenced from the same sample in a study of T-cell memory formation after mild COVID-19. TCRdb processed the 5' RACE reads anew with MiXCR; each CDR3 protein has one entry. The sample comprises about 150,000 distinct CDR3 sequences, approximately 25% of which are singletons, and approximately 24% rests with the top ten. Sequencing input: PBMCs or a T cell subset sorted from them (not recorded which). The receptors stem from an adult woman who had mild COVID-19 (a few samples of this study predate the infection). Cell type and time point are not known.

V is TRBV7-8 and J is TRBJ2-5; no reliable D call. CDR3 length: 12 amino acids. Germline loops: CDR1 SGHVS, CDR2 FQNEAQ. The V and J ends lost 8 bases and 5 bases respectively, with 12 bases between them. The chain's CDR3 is CASLGPWETQYF. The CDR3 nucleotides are TGTGCCAGCCTGGGTCCTTGGGAGACCCAGTACTTC.

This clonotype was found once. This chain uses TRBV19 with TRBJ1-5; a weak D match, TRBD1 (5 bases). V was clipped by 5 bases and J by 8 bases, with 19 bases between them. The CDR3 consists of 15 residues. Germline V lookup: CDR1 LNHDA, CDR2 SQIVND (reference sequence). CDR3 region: CASSPLSTIGEPQHF. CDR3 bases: TGTGCCAGTAGTCCCCTCTCGACGATAGGGGAGCCCCAGCATTTT.

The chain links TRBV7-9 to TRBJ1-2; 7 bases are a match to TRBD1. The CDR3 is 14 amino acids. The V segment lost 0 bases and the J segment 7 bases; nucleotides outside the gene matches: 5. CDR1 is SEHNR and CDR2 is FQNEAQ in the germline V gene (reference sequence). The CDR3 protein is CASSLADRARGYTF. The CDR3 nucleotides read TGTGCCAGCAGCTTAGCCGACAGGGCCCGTGGCTACACCTTC. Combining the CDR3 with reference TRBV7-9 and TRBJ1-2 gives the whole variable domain DTGVSQNPRHKITKRGQNVTFRCDPISEHNRLYWYRQTLGQGPEFLTYFQNEAQLEKSRLLSDRFSAERPKGSFSTLEIQRTEQGDSAMYLCASSLADRARGYTFGSGTRLTVV.

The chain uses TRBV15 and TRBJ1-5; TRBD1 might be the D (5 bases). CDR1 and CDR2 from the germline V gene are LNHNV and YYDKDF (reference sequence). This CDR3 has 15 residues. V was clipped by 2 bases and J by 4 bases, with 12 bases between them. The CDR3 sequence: CATSRQRQPNQPQHF. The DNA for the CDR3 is TGTGCCACCAGCAGACAGAGACAGCCAAATCAGCCCCAGCATTTT.

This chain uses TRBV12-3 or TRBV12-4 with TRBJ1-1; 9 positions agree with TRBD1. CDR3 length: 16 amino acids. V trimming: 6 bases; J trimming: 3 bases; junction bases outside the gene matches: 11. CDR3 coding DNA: TGTGCCAGCAGCCACCGGGACAGGGAATTGTACACTGAAGCTTTCTTT. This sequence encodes CASSHRDRELYTEAFF.

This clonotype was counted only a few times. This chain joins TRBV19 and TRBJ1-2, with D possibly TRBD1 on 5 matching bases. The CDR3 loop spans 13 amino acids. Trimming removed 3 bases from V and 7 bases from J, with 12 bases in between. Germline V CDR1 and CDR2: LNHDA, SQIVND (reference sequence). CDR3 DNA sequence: TGTGCCAGTAGTATTGGGACCACTAGTGGCTACACCTTC. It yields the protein CASSIGTTSGYTF.

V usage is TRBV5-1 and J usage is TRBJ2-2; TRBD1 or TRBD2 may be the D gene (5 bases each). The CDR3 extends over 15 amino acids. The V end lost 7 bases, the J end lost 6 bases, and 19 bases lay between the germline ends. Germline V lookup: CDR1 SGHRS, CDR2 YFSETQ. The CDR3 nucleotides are TGCGCCAGCGGTTTGGGGACGGCGGAGGCCGGGGAGCTGTTTTTT. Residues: CASGLGTAEAGELFF.

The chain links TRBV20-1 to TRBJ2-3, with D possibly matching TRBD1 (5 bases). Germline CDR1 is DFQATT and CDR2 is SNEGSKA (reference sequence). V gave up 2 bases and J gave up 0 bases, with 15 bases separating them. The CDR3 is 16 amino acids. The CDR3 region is CSARYLGQLSTDTQYF. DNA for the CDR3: TGCAGTGCTAGATATTTGGGGCAGCTAAGCACAGATACGCAGTATTTT.

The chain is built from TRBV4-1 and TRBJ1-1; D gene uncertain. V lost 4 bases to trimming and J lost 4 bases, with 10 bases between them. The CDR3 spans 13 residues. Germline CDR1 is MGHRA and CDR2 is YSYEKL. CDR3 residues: CASSPLEGTEAFF. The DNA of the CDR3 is TGCGCCAGCAGCCCCCTAGAAGGCACTGAAGCTTTCTTT.

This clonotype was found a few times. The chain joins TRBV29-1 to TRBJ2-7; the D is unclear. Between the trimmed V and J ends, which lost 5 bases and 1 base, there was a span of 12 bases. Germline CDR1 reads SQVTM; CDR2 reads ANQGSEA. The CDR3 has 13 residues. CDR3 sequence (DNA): TGCAGCGTTATAGGGCTCCCGTCCTACGAGCAGTACTTC. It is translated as CSVIGLPSYEQYF.

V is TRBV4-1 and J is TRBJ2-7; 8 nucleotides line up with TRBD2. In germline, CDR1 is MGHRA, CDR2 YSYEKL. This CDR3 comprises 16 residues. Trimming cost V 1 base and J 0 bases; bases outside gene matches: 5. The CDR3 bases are TGCGCCAGCAGCCAAGGCCGGGGGGGAAGCTCCTACGAGCAGTACTTC. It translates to CASSQGRGGSSYEQYF.

CDR3 protein: CASSLEQGPIETQYF. The CDR3 bases are TGTGCCAGCAGCCTAGAACAGGGCCCAATTGAGACCCAGTACTTC. The rearrangement joins TRBV7-6 to TRBJ2-5, with D perhaps TRBD1 (6 bases). The CDR3 extends over 15 amino acids. Germline V gene lookup returns CDR1 SGHVS and CDR2 FNYEAQ. Trimming took off 5 bases at V and 5 bases at J, with 18 bases between the two ends.

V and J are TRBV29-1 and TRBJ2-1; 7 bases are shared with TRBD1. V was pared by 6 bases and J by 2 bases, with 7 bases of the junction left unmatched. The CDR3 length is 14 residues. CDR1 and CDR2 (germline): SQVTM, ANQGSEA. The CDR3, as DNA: TGCAGCGTCCCCGACAGGGTCGCCTACAATGAGCAGTTCTTC. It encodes CSVPDRVAYNEQFF.

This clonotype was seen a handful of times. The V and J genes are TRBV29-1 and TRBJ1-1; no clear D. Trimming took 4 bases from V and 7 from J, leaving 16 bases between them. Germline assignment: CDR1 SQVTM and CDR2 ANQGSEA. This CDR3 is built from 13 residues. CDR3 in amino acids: CSVVSREDGEAFF. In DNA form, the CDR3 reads TGCAGCGTTGTGAGCCGGGAGGATGGTGAAGCTTTCTTT.

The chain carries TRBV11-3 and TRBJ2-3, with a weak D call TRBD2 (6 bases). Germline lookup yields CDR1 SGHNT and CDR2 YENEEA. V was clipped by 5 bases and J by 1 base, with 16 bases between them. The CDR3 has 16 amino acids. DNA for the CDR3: TGTGCCAGCAGCGCCTCGGCGGGGAGTGGCACAGATACGCAGTATTTT. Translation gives CASSASAGSGTDTQYF.

The CDR3 loop is CASSSTLRKETQYF. Written as DNA, the CDR3 is TGTGCCAGCTCCTCAACCTTACGCAAGGAGACCCAGTACTTC. The chain carries TRBV7-9 and TRBJ2-5; D unclear. This CDR3 comprises 14 residues. Germline-derived CDR1 and CDR2 are SEHNR and FQNEAQ (reference sequence). Trimming removed 8 bases from V and 5 bases from J, with 18 bases in between.

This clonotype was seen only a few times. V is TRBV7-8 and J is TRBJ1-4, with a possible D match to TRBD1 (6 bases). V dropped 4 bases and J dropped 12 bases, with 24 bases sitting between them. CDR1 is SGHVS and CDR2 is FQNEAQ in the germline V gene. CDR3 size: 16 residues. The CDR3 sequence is CASSSRAGGLGEELFF. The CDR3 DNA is TGTGCCAGCAGCTCACGAGCGGGGGGGCTGGGGGAAGAACTGTTTTTT.

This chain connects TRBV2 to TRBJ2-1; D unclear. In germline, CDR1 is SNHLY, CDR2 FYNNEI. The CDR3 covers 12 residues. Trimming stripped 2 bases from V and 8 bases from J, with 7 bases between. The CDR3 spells CASSEPAYEQFF. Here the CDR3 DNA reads TGTGCCAGCAGTGAACCGGCATATGAGCAGTTCTTC.

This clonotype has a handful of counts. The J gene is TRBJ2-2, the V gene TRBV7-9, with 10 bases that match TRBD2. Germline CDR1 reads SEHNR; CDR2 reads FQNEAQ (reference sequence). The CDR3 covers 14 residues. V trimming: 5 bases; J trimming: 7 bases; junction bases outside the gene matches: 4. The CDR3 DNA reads TGTGCCAGCAGCCCAGCGGGAGGGGACGGGGAGCTGTTTTTT. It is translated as CASSPAGGDGELFF.

As DNA, the CDR3 is TGTGCCAGCAGCGTAGAGGCTAGTAGGGTCTACGAGCAGTACTTC. It yields the protein CASSVEASRVYEQYF. The chain uses TRBV9 and TRBJ2-7; D call uncertain. The ends were cut back, 0 bases at V and 3 bases at J, with 13 bases in the middle. CDR1 and CDR2 from the germline V gene are SGDLS and YYNGEE. The length of the CDR3 is 15 residues.

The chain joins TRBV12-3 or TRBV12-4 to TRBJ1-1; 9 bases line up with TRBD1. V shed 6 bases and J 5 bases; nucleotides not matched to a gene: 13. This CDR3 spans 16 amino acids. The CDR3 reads CASSHPVTGGGTEAFF. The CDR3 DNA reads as TGTGCCAGCAGCCACCCCGTGACAGGGGGTGGAACTGAAGCTTTCTTT.

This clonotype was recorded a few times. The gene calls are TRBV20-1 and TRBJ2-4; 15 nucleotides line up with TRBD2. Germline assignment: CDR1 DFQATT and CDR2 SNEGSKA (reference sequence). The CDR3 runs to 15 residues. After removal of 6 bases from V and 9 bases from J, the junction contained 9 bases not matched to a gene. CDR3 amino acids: CSAPGLAGGPGIQYF. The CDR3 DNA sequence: TGCAGTGCCCCTGGACTAGCGGGAGGGCCAGGCATTCAGTACTTC.

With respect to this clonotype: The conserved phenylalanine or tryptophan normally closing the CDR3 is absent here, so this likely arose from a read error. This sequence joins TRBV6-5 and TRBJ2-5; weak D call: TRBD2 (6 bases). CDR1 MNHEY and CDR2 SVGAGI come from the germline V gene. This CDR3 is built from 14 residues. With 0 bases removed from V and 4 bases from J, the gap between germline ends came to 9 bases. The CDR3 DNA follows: TGTGCCAGCAGTTACTCGAGGGGAGGAGAGACCCAGTACTTA. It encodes CASSYSRGGETQYL.

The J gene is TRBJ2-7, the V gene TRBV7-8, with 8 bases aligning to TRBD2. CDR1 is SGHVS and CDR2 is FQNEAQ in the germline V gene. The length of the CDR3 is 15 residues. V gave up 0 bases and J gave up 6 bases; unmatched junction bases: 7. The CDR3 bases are TGTGCCAGCAGCTTAGCTCGACTAGCGTCGGGCGAGCAGTACTTC. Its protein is CASSLARLASGEQYF.

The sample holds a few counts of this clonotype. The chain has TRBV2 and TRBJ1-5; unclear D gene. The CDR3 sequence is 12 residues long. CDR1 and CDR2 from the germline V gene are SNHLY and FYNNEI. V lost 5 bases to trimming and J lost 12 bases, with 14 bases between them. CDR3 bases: TGTGCCAGCAGTCTTGTCCTAGAAAACCAGCATTTT. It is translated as CASSLVLENQHF.

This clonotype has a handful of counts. The CDR3 here is CASSGTGSDTEAFF. In DNA, the CDR3 is TGCGCCAGCAGCGGGACAGGGTCGGACACTGAAGCTTTCTTT. The chain recombines TRBV5-1 with TRBJ1-1; TRBD1 aligns across 9 bases. V shed 4 bases, J shed 3 bases, and the junction held 4 bases outside the gene matches. This CDR3 contains 14 residues. Germline CDR1 SGHRS, CDR2 YFSETQ.

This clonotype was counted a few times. The CDR3 loop reads CASSLTSGASFSYEQYF. The CDR3, as DNA: TGTGCCAGCAGCTTGACTAGCGGGGCCTCATTTTCCTACGAGCAGTACTTC. The J gene is TRBJ2-7, the V gene TRBV5-4, with TRBD2 matching 10 bases. There are 17 residues in the CDR3. J lost 1 base, V lost 1 base, and 8 bases had no gene match. In germline, CDR1 is SGHNT, CDR2 YYREEE (reference sequence).

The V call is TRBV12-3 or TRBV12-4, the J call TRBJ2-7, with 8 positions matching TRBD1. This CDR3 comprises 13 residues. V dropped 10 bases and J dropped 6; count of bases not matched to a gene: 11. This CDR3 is CATTPIQGGEQYF. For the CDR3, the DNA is TGTGCCACTACACCCATACAGGGGGGCGAGCAGTACTTC.